The T cell receptor (beta chain) described here comes from a study of shared clonotypes between healthy human individuals (dated by TCRdb to 2018 to 2020). Looking at the study overall: A couple of women and a few men aged 18 to 49 years were included in the cohort. For each donor, CD4 naive and CD4 memory were each run on three plates, CD8 naive on two plates, and CD8 memory on one plate. To estimate repertoire size and how much clonotype sharing occurs between individuals, the study deeply sequenced the blood TCR repertoires of five healthy adults. Each donor's leukapheresis produced roughly between roughly 0.94 and 9.5 billion PBMCs. Libraries were prepared and TCR repertoires were sequenced by different laboratories using diverse techniques, in order to increase sequencing depth and limit assay-specific biases.

Turning to this clone: What this receptor recognizes is not known. Nothing much larger sits one base from this clone, and base qualities are not available.

Clipping removes 2 bases from V and 0 bases from J, with 29 as the unmatched junction base count. CDR3 length: 24 amino acids, cysteine to phenylalanine. Only the CDR3 DNA is retained, 72 bases long and in frame from the first base. Sequences MDHEN (CDR1) and SYDVKM (CDR2) are obtained from the germline V gene. For the CD8 naive samples, CD45RO-negative cells were positively selected for CCR7, yielding a CD45RA+CCR7+ population from which TemRA cells were excluded. Donors were healthy HIV-negative adults with no recently reported acute infections or vaccinations. Every donor was a Caucasian adult residing in Nashville, Tennessee, USA. Blood was collected by leukapheresis, and PBMCs were isolated by Ficoll-Histopaque density gradient centrifugation and then cryopreserved in liquid nitrogen vapor phase. Analytical flow cytometry was used to check the purity and quantity of every magnetically sorted T cell population. From each sorted fraction, genomic DNA was isolated and quantified by UV absorbance on a Nanodrop 2000c.

Broader findings and caveats from the paper: Naive subsets generally had larger estimated clonotype richness than memory subsets. Sharing across a few donors was observed for approximately 4.6% of naive CD4, 3% to 3.5% of naive CD8, 2.3% of memory CD4, and roughly 0.43% of memory CD8 clonotypes. Incomplete sequencing was indicated by rarefaction of sorted-subset datasets, despite the large sequencing depth. Higher generation probabilities were observed for clonotypes shared by all four sorted-subset donors than for non-shared clonotypes. Based on pairwise subsampling, the degree of clonotype sharing among donors was expected to be affected by sequencing depth. Sampling was limited to blood, and TCR repertoires in tissue likely differ from TCR repertoires in blood. The genetic and exposure-history diversity represented was limited by the small number of donors.

Using the deep immunoSEQ assay, multiplex PCR amplified TCR CDR3 regions from genomic DNA. Genomic DNA extracted from each cell subset was distributed evenly over all wells of several immunoSEQ 96-well plates, and each plate served as one replicate. For sorted subsets, approximately 210 ng of genomic DNA, equivalent to roughly 33,000 T cell genomes, went into each replicate PCR. Purified libraries were quantified with a Qubit 3.0 fluorometer, sized on a Bioanalyzer 2100, and re-quantified with the KAPA Library Quantification kit. Each immunoSEQ 96-well plate was sequenced on its own single-read 150-cycle Illumina NextSeq 550 flow cell. Under the source paper's analysis protocol: Because only junctional sequences without quality scores were contained in the immunoSEQ output, filtering matching that applied to full-length reads could not be performed. To assign V/J genes and CDR3, sequences were annotated against IMGT germline references using PyIR, a Python wrapper for IgBLAST v1.9. Reads with weak V/J assignments (E-value above 1e-6), missing CDR3, stop codons, out-of-frame junctions, or ambiguous translated residues were removed. A V3J clonotype was defined by an identical inferred V gene, J gene, and CDR3 amino acid sequence. To compute the percentage overlap between repertoires, the number of shared unique clonotypes was divided by the size of the smaller repertoire. Repertoire richness was assessed with RTK rarefaction, the Chao1 estimator, and Recon v2.1 estimates of unobserved clonotypes. OLGA was used to compute generation probabilities for all TCRbeta clonotypes that the gDNA method yielded from a handful of donors. This immuneACCESS table, as held by TCRdb, lists in-frame sequences with V and J called but not all clones. Of the missing ones, under half trace to an unresolved V gene in checked studies; the others have no known cause. V and J calls and clone size are those listed in that table; D and trimming were worked out from the DNA. This sample holds more than 2 million clones; around 93% were observed only once. The top ten constitute approximately 1.6% of the sample.

The sequenced material came from naive CD8+ T cells from PBMCs. Sample cell subset or site, as interpreted from the label and publication: CD45RA+CCR7+. The V gene is TRBV28 and the J gene is TRBJ2-7, and TRBD1 matches 9 of the central bases. The TCR comes from a man younger than 30 in good health. Some clones in this sample may be carry-over from other donors' samples. The DNA sequence is given as TGTGCCAGCAGTTTACGCTCGGACAGGGGCGGGCCGGGACCCCCGATTACAAGCTCCTACGAGCAGTACTTC. It encodes CASSLRSDRGGPGPPITSSYEQYF.